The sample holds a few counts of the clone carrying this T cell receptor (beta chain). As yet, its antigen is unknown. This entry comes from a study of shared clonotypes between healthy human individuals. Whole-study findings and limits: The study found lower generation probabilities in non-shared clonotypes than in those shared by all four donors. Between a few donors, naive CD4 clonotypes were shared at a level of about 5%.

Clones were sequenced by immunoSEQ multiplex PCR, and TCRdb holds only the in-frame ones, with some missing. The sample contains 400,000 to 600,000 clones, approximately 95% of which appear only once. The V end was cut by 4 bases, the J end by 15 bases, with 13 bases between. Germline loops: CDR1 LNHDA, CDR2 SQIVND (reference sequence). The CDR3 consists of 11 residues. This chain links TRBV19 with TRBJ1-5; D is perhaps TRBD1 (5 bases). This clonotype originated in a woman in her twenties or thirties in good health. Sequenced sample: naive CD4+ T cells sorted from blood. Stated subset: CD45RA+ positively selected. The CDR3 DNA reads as TGTGCCAGTAGTACAAGCGGACATCTGCATTTT. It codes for CASSTSGHLHF.